This T cell receptor (beta chain) was captured by sequencing in a study of CD8 T cells in Susac syndrome. Turning to the study itself: When blood was drawn, patients with Susac syndrome were on intravenous immunoglobulin alone, on corticosteroids, or therapy-naive.

A quantity of about 0.45 to 1 ug RNA underwent reverse transcription using random hexamers. In TCRdb, the immunoSEQ multiplex PCR reads were re-called with MiXCR into one record per CDR3 protein. The data hold 170,000 or so distinct CDR3 sequences, with roughly 94% observed a single time. Bulk CD8+ and CD4+ cells came from magnetic negative isolation; CD8+ TEMRA by FACS. The CDR3 runs to 13 residues. In germline, CDR1 is ENHRY, CDR2 SYGVKD. The V end was cut by 3 bases, the J end by 5 bases, with 11 bases between. This receptor was obtained from a human donor with Susac syndrome. The specimen was CD4+ T cells from PBMCs. The J gene is TRBJ2-7, the V gene TRBV10-3; D gene uncertain. The CDR3 loop reads CAISDESLHEQYF. The CDR3 DNA follows: TGTGCCATCAGTGATGAAAGTCTCCACGAGCAGTACTTC.